This T cell receptor (beta chain) originates from a study of beta chain features in type 1 diabetes. Expressed TCRB transcripts were sequenced because the entire RNA isolate underwent reverse transcription. The table came from immunoSEQ multiplex PCR; TCRdb's copy has only in-frame clones and leaves some out. The table records under 250,000 clones, 13% to 15% of them present only once. The CDR3 runs 10 residues. The germline V gene encodes CDR1 DFQATT and CDR2 SNEGSKA (reference sequence). Between the trimmed V and J ends, which lost 3 bases and 17 bases, there was a span of 13 bases. The rearrangement links TRBV20-1 to TRBJ1-4; D is unresolved. The clonotype was recovered from a woman aged 40 to 50 in good health. The sample comprised naive CD4+ T cells from blood. The chain's CDR3 is CSARAGPTFF. CDR3 in DNA: TGCAGTGCTAGGGCGGGCCCCACTTTTTTT.